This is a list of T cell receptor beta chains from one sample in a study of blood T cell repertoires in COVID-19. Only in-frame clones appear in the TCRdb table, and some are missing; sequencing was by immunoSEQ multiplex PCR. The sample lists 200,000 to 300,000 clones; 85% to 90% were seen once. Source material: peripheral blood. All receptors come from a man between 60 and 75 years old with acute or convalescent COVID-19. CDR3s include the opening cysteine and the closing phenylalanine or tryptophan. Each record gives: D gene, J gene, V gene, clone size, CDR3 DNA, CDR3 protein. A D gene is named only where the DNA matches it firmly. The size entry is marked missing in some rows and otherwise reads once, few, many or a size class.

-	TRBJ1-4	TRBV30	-	TGTGCCTGGACCCCTGGAGGGGAAGTGGAAAAACTGTTTTTT	CAWTPGGEVEKLFF
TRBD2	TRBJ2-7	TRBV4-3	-	TGCGCCAGCAGCCAAGTGGGACTAGCGGGTTTCTCCTACGAGCAGTACTTC	CASSQVGLAGFSYEQYF
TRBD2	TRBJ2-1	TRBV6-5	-	TGTGCCAGCAGCCGCGGGAGCGGGAATGAGCAGTTCTTC	CASSRGSGNEQFF
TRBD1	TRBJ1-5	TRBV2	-	TGTGCCAGCAATGAACAGGGGATAAATCAGCCCCAGCATTTT	CASNEQGINQPQHF
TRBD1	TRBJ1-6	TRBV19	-	TGTGCCAGTTCAGCACCGGACAGGTCCCTCCACTTT	CASSAPDRSLHF
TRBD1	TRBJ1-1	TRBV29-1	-	TGCAGCGTGGTTCCGGGACAGAGGGACACTGAAGCTTTCTTT	CSVVPGQRDTEAFF
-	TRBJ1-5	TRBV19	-	TGTGCCAGTAGTATCGTAGGGGCCGAGCCGGGGGGCAATCAGCCCCAGCATTTT	CASSIVGAEPGGNQPQHF
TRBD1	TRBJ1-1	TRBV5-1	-	TGCGCCAGCAGCTCGGGACAGACTCTTGAAGCTTTCTTT	CASSSGQTLEAFF
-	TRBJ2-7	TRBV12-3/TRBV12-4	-	TGTGCCAGCAGTTTAATTAGCTACGAGCAGTACTTC	CASSLISYEQYF
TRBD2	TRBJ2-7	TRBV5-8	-	TGTGCCAGCAGCTTGTCGGGAGGGCCAAGCGAGCAGTACTTC	CASSLSGGPSEQYF
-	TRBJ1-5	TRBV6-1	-	TGTGCCAGCAGTGAAGCAACATACGGGGGGCCTCAGCCCCAGCATTTT	CASSEATYGGPQPQHF
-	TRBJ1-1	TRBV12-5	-	TGTGCTAGTGGTTTGGTACAGGCCTTGAACACTGAAGCTTTCTTT	CASGLVQALNTEAFF
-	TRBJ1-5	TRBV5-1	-	TGCGCCAGCAGCTTGACAGGTTCGAGCAATCAGCCCCAGCATTTT	CASSLTGSSNQPQHF
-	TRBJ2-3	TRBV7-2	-	TGTGCCAGCAGCTTAGGGGCAGGGCAGACAGATACGCAGTATTTT	CASSLGAGQTDTQYF
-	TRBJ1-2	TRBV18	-	TGTGCCAGCTCACCGCAGGGACAACTCCCGGGCCATGGCTACACCTTC	CASSPQGQLPGHGYTF
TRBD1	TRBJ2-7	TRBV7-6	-	TGTGCCAGCAGCTCCATGGGACAGGGCCGGGAGCAGTACTTC	CASSSMGQGREQYF
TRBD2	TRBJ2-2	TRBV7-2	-	TGTGCCAGCAGCCCCCGCGGCCTAGCGGGAGGCGGGGAGCTGTTTTTT	CASSPRGLAGGGELFF
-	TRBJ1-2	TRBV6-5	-	TGTGCCAGCAGTTACTCGATGCAGGGGAATGGGGGTGGCTACACCTTC	CASSYSMQGNGGGYTF
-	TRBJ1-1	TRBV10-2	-	TGCGCCAGCAGTGAGGCCGGAGAAGTCGCCCACCGGGAGGAAGCTTTCTTT	CASSEAGEVAHREEAFF
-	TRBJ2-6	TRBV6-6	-	TGTGCCAGCAGTTACACGAGCTCTGGGGCCAACGTCCTGACTTTC	CASSYTSSGANVLTF
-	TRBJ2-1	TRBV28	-	TGTGCCAGTAGAGTTCAGGGTTGGCCGAGAAGGGATGAGCAGTTCTTC	CASRVQGWPRRDEQFF
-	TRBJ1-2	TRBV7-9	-	TGTGCCGGCGGAGGACCGCCTAACTATGGCTACACCTTC	CAGGGPPNYGYTF
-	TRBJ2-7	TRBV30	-	TGTGCCTGGAGTCCAATTGGGGGGGAGCAGTACTTC	CAWSPIGGEQYF
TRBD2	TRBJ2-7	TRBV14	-	TGTGCCAGCAGCCAAGATTTGGGGACTAGCGGGAGGGCCAACGAGCAGTACTTC	CASSQDLGTSGRANEQYF
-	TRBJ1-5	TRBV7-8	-	TGTGCCAGCAGCTTAGCCGGGGAGGGTCAGCCCCAGCATTTT	CASSLAGEGQPQHF
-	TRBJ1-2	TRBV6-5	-	TGTGCCAGCAGTCCCCGGAGGGTGAGCGGCTACACCTTC	CASSPRRVSGYTF
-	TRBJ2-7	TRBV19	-	TGTGCCAGTAGTATAAGTGGACAGCACCCTTACTACGAGCAGTACTTC	CASSISGQHPYYEQYF
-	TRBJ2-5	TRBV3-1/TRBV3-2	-	TGTGCCAGCAGCCCCCCCGCGGGGCCCCTAGGGACCCAGTACTTC	CASSPPAGPLGTQYF
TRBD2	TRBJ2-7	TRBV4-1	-	TGCGCCAGCAGCCCCGGGCGGGGGGACTACGAGCAGTACTTC	CASSPGRGDYEQYF
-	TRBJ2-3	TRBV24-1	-	TGTGCCACCAGTGACCCCCTCCAGGCGCAGTATTTT	CATSDPLQAQYF
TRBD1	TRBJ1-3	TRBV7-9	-	TGTGCCAGCAGCCATCCGGGACAGCCATCTGGAAACACCATATATTTT	CASSHPGQPSGNTIYF
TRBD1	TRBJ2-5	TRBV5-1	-	TGCGCCAGCAGCCCGAGGACAGGGGGCCCAGGGGAGACCCAGTACTTC	CASSPRTGGPGETQYF
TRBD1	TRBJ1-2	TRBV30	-	TGTGCCTGGGACAGGGGGCGAGAGGATGGCTACACCTTC	CAWDRGREDGYTF
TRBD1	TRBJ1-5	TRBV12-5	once	TGTGCTAGTGGTTTGAGGGCAGGGGGTGATCAGCCCCAGCATTTT	CASGLRAGGDQPQHF
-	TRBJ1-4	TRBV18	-	TGTGCCAGCTCTCCTTCGAGAACTAATGAAAAACTGTTTTTT	CASSPSRTNEKLFF
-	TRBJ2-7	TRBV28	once	TGTGCCAGCAGATCCACAAGAATTCACTCCTACGAGCAGTACTTC	CASRSTRIHSYEQYF
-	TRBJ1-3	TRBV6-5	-	TGTGCCAGTTCTCGGGGGAATCCCTCTGGAAACACCATATATTTT	CASSRGNPSGNTIYF
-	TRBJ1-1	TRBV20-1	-	TGCAGTGCTATTGACAGAATGAACACTGAAGCTTTCTTT	CSAIDRMNTEAFF
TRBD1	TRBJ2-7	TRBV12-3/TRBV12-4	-	TGTGCCAGCACTGGACAGGGAGCCTACGAGCAGTACTTC	CASTGQGAYEQYF
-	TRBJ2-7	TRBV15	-	TGTGCCACCAGCAGAGATCAGGGGTACGAGCAGTACTTC	CATSRDQGYEQYF
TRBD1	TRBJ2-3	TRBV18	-	TGTGCCAGCTCACCAAATCGCCCGGGACAGGGGAGGACAGATACGCAGTATTTT	CASSPNRPGQGRTDTQYF
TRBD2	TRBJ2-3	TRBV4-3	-	TGCGCCAGCAGCCAGGGGACTAGCGGGAGCTACCAGTCGTCCGATACGCAGTATTTT	CASSQGTSGSYQSSDTQYF
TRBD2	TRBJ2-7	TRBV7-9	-	TGTGCCAGCAGCTTAGGACTAGCGGGAGGCTCCTACGAGCAGTACTTC	CASSLGLAGGSYEQYF
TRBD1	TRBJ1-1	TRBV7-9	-	TGTGCCAGCAGAGATAGCCCCGGGACAGGGCCGACTGAAGCTTTCTTT	CASRDSPGTGPTEAFF
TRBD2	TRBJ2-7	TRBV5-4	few	TGTGCCAGCAGCTTGACTAGCGGCTCCTACGAGCAGTACTTC	CASSLTSGSYEQYF